This T cell receptor beta chain was sequenced in a study of blood T cell repertoires in COVID-19. The wider study: Sites in the United States, Italy and Spain provided acute and convalescent COVID-19 samples. Sample material is recorded as cDNA or gDNA derived from T cells, B-cell-depleted T cells, or PBMCs.

Per the original data handling: Reference gene primer amplification in the assay estimated nucleated cell counts. Here immunoSEQ multiplex PCR was the method, and the copy in TCRdb shows in-frame clones only, minus some. D and trimming were read from the DNA, whereas the V and J calls and clone size are those reported in that table. This sample has about 170,000 clones, with 84% found just once. V was trimmed by 1 base and J by 4 bases, leaving 5 bases between them. The CDR3 spans 13 residues. This TCR was recovered from a man aged 35 to 55 who had recovered from COVID-19. The sequenced sample consisted of peripheral blood. V gene TRBV12-3 or TRBV12-4 combines with J gene TRBJ1-5; D unclear. The CDR3 sequence: CASSLGRNQPQHF. As DNA, the CDR3 is TGTGCCAGCAGTTTAGGGAGGAATCAGCCCCAGCATTTT.